The text below deals with one TCR beta chain. Trimming cost V 8 bases and J 8 bases, with 7 bases left between them. CDR1 is MNHEY and CDR2 is SMNVEV in the germline V gene (reference sequence). There are 11 residues in the CDR3. The sample belongs to a study of blood T cell repertoires in COVID-19. Overall study: Whether acute or convalescent, the COVID-19 samples came from the United States, Italy and Spain. Nucleic acid was either cDNA or gDNA, and it came from T cells, B-cell-depleted T cells, or PBMCs.

In the authors' methods: Nucleated cell number was recorded as an estimate derived from reference gene primer amplification. Method: immunoSEQ multiplex PCR; TCRdb's copy keeps in-frame clones and lacks some. The DNA gave D and trimming, while V, J and clone size come from that table. The sample has 16,000 or so clones; about 89% are singletons. The TCR comes from a man older than 75 with acute or convalescent COVID-19. This sequence joins TRBV27 and TRBJ1-6; D is undetermined. The sequencing sample was made of peripheral blood. The CDR3 is CASGSDSPLHF. The DNA of the CDR3 is TGTGCCAGCGGTAGTGATTCACCCCTCCACTTT.